This section outlines one T cell receptor beta chain sequence together with its context. No antigen is known for it. At the DNA level, this CDR3 is encoded by other sequences in the same sample as well. Germline CDR1 SGHRS, CDR2 YFSETQ. V gave up 4 bases and J gave up 0 bases, with 8 bases separating them. The CDR3 is made up of 13 amino acids. This record comes from a study of cytomegalovirus exposure and HLA in healthy donors. Study as a whole: For the approximately 400 genotyped donors, 65% to 90% fell within the Caucasian-associated ancestry cluster.

Findings of the study overall: Association of a missense DCLRE1C variant with TCR beta V- and J-gene trimming was reported in a later analysis. Researchers reported that a few CMV-associated chains were confirmed in vitro as CMV antigen-specific. Most sequenced TCRs were rare (though some public TCRs occurred in many donors).

With 60 Vbeta and 13 Jbeta primers, the PCR was carried out. Using immunoSEQ multiplex PCR, the repertoire was profiled, and TCRdb retains in-frame clones only, with some absent. Among roughly 100,000 clones, 55% to 75% were seen once, and the ten largest hold around 4%. What was sequenced was PBMCs. This TCR derives from a man aged 25 to 40 in good health and CMV-seropositive. This rearrangement joins TRBV5-1 to TRBJ2-7; perhaps TRBD2 as D (5 bases). Here the CDR3 reads CASSARDSYEQYF. Here the CDR3 DNA reads TGCGCCAGCAGCGCGAGGGACTCCTACGAGCAGTACTTC.